This paragraph covers one T cell receptor beta chain sequence. What antigen it recognizes has not been identified. Within one base of it there is no much larger clone, and no base qualities were kept. TCRbeta CDR3 regions were amplified from genomic DNA using the immunoSEQ Assay, a bias-controlled multiplex PCR. In the source study's methods: Within the assay, amplification of reference gene primers was used to estimate how many nucleated cells each sample contained. To quantify the absolute abundance of each unique TCRbeta CDR3 rearrangement, sequence reads were collapsed and filtered. Productive Simpson clonality was computed per sample as the square root of Simpson's diversity index over productive rearrangements. TCRdb took this table from immuneACCESS and kept in-frame rearrangements with V and J called. Such tables lack part of the clones; where checked against another copy, unresolved V genes explain under half of the gap, and the rest is unexplained. V, J and clone size are those of that table, while D and trimming were read from the DNA. In this sample the table shows some 97,000 clones, less than 95% of which occur a single time. The top ten constitute less than 2% of the sample.

This record comes from a study of blood T cell repertoires in COVID-19 (TCRdb year 2020). Background on the whole study: Samples covering the acute and convalescent phases of COVID-19 were provided by collaborators in the United States, Italy and Spain. The repertoires were released in a freely available public database meant as a resource for research on the immune response to SARS-CoV-2. Where available, HLA class I and class II types were obtained from metadata supplied by the sample provider rather than from assay-based typing. Deeply sampled blood TCRbeta repertoires from subjects exposed to, actively infected with, or recovered from COVID-19 were included in the dataset. The material from the prospective study consisted of cDNA or gDNA derived from T cells, B-cell-depleted T cells, or PBMCs. Sample metadata almost always included a de-identified subject ID, COVID-19 status, age in years and sex. The samples were drawn from two sources: the first 160 participants of the ongoing ImmuneRACE study, and over 1,000 subjects contributed by 6 global collaborators. General study outcomes and caveats: How much clinical and demographic metadata was included differed by source and by participant, and the metadata was provided uncurated.

V loses 6 bases of germline sequence and J loses 4 bases, and the interval between the two ends is 18 bases. Spanning cysteine to phenylalanine, the CDR3 consists of 15 amino acids. Of all the DNA, just the CDR3 is kept, 45 bases in frame from base 1. CDR1 and CDR2 were assigned from the germline V gene (reference sequence) as MNHEY and SMNVEV. The collaborating institutions used their own protocols to collect whole blood in K2EDTA tubes. For TCRbeta analysis, collaborators shipped samples as frozen whole blood, isolated PBMCs, or DNA extracted from either of those sample types. The chain is assembled from TRBV27 and TRBJ1-2, and the D gene may be TRBD1, 5 bases matching. Sample: peripheral blood. This clonotype originated in a man in his 60s with acute or convalescent COVID-19. For the CDR3, the sequence is CASRLGGAGVYGYTF. In nucleotides, the sequence is TGTGCCAGCAGACTGGGCGGGGCTGGGGTCTATGGCTACACCTTC.